Each of the 21 T cell receptor beta chains below was sequenced from the same sample in a study of blood T cells in healthy people across ages. A J-beta primer mix and a sample-barcoded 5' primer were used in a second PCR of about 7 to 12 cycles. TCRdb re-called the 5' RACE reads with MiXCR, one entry per CDR3 protein. In the table there are 850,000 to 950,000 distinct CDR3 sequences, 29% of which are singletons. Input material: blood. These receptors were obtained from a woman aged 80 or over in good health.

Points on this clonotype: One base away lies a much larger clone, so this may be a sequencing read error. The rearrangement links TRBV11-2 to TRBJ2-7, with D hard to call. Deletions cut 0 bases from V and 7 bases from J, with 16 bases between. From germline, CDR1 is SGHAT and CDR2 FQNNGV. The CDR3 sequence is 15 residues long. The CDR3, as DNA: TGTGCCAGCAGCTTAGATATTCGCGCGTACGGTGAGCAGTACTTC. Translating it yields CASSLDIRAYGEQYF.

The chain employs TRBV7-9 and TRBJ1-2; the match to TRBD1 covers 7 bases. The CDR3 extends over 16 amino acids. Germline V gene lookup returns CDR1 SEHNR and CDR2 FQNEAQ (reference sequence). The V segment lost 5 bases and the J segment 8 bases; nucleotides outside the gene matches: 17. The CDR3, as DNA: TGTGCCAGCAGCCTAACCGGGGACAGCGCCTTTTGGGGCTACACCTTC. Protein sequence: CASSLTGDSAFWGYTF.

This clonotype was seen more than once but under ten times. The chain has TRBV29-1 and TRBJ1-6, with 8 bases that match TRBD1. Per the germline V gene, CDR1 is SQVTM and CDR2 is ANQGSEA. The CDR3 runs 13 residues. Trimming took 7 bases from V and 5 from J; bases not matched to a gene: 4. The CDR3 bases are TGCAGCGCAGGACAGGGTGATAATTCACCCCTCCACTTT. Translating gives CSAGQGDNSPLHF.

This clonotype was seen repeatedly, ten times or more. The chain links TRBV3-1 to TRBJ2-1, with no clear D. The CDR3 length is 13 residues. V gave up 3 bases and J gave up 4 bases, with 7 bases separating them. Germline CDR1 LGHDT, CDR2 YNNKEL (reference sequence). The CDR3, as DNA: TGTGCCAGCAGCCAGGCGAGTTACAATGAGCAGTTCTTC. As protein: CASSQASYNEQFF.

The V and J genes are TRBV10-3 and TRBJ2-2; either TRBD1 or TRBD2 may supply D (5 bases each). The germline CDR1 and CDR2 sequences are ENHRY and SYGVKD. The CDR3 consists of 16 residues. Trimming left V 7 bases short and J 0 bases short, with 15 bases between. The CDR3: CAIKDRGSSNTGELFF. The CDR3 coding sequence is TGTGCCATCAAAGATCGGGGCAGCTCGAACACCGGGGAGCTGTTTTTT.

About this clonotype itself: A much bigger clone sits one base away, suggesting this may be a read error. This rearrangement joins TRBV18 to TRBJ2-6, with TRBD2 matching over 8 bases. The ends lost 1 base at V and 0 bases at J; junction bases unmatched: 11. The CDR3 has 20 residues. CDR1 and CDR2 from the germline V gene are KGHSH and LQKENI. Here the CDR3 reads CASSPLGPLAEASGANVLTF. Written as DNA, the CDR3 is TGTGCCAGCTCACCACTGGGGCCACTAGCGGAGGCCTCTGGGGCCAACGTCCTGACTTTC. The full variable domain, completed using reference TRBV18 and TRBJ2-6, is NAGVMQNPRHLVRRRGQEARLRCSPMKGHSHVYWYRQLPEEGLKFMVYLQKENIIDESGMPKERFSAEFPKEGPSILRIQQVVRGDSAAYFCASSPLGPLAEASGANVLTFGAGSRLTVL.

At least ten counts were recorded for this clonotype. DNA of the CDR3: TGTGCCAGCAGCCTAGGGAGGGGGATCTACGAGCAGTACTTC. This encodes CASSLGRGIYEQYF. The gene calls are TRBV6-2 or TRBV6-3 and TRBJ2-7, with a possible D match to TRBD2 (7 bases). Germline V gives CDR1 MNHEY, CDR2 SVGEGT. V lost 6 bases, J lost 3 bases, and 15 bases lay in between. The CDR3 is 14 amino acids.

The J gene is TRBJ2-4, the V gene TRBV20-1; D tentatively reads TRBD1 or TRBD2 (5 bases each). The closer fit of TRBJ2-7 to the DNA end suggests the J call may be wrong. Germline CDR1 and CDR2: DFQATT and SNEGSKA (reference sequence). There are 15 residues in the CDR3. CDR3 sequence reads: CSAFRPGRQGYEQYF. The CDR3 DNA follows: TGCAGTGCTTTTCGCCCGGGACGTCAGGGCTACGAGCAGTACTTC.

V is TRBV12-3 or TRBV12-4 and J is TRBJ1-5; 8 bases are shared with TRBD1. The CDR3 has 17 residues. The trim removed 5 bases at V and 4 bases at J, leaving 13 bases unmatched. CDR3 nucleotide sequence: TGTGCCAGCAGTCCTGGACAGGGCGGACGGAGAAATCAGCCCCAGCATTTT. The encoded protein is CASSPGQGGRRNQPQHF.

As to this clonotype: One end of the junction fails to match germline, which may point to a read error. The chain employs TRBV7-7 and TRBJ2-7; D possibly corresponds to TRBD2 (5 bases). Germline V CDR1 and CDR2: SSHAT, FNYEAQ (reference sequence). This CDR3 is 16 amino acids long. CDR3 in amino acids: CASSLLIAKDTYEQYF. CDR3 bases: TGTGCTAGCAGCTTACTGATAGCGAAAGACACCTACGAGCAGTACTTC.

The chain links TRBV27 to TRBJ2-7, with TRBD1 matching over 8 bases. The DNA end lines up better with TRBJ2-5; the J call may be wrong. CDR1 is MNHEY and CDR2 is SMNVEV in the germline V gene (reference sequence). This CDR3 has 18 residues. The CDR3 sequence is CASSLFSGGEVGWGTQYF. CDR3 coding DNA: TGTGCCAGCAGTTTATTCTCAGGGGGCGAGGTGGGTTGGGGGACCCAGTACTTC.

This clonotype was picked up many times. CDR3 bases: TGTGCCAGCAGAAGACAGGGGGCGGGAGATACGCAGTATTTT. This sequence encodes CASRRQGAGDTQYF. The chain is built from TRBV12-3 or TRBV12-4 and TRBJ2-3; TRBD1 matches at 10 bases. J was trimmed by 5 bases and V by 6 bases; bases with no gene match: 5. CDR3 size: 14 residues.

This clonotype has just a few counts. The chain carries TRBV4-3 and TRBJ1-1; D might be TRBD1 (5 bases). This CDR3 contains 15 residues. Germline V gene lookup returns CDR1 LGHNA and CDR2 YSLEER. Trimming removed 4 bases from V and 6 bases from J, with 18 bases in between. The DNA for the CDR3 is TGCGCCAGCAGCCGTGACTTCGGGGCGGTTGCTGAAGCTTTCTTT. Translating gives CASSRDFGAVAEAFF.

This clonotype was seen more than once but under ten times. The V gene is TRBV20-1, the J gene TRBJ2-1; possible D gene TRBD2, 6 bases. V dropped 2 bases and J dropped 10 bases, with 15 bases sitting between them. Germline V gene lookup returns CDR1 DFQATT and CDR2 SNEGSKA (reference sequence). The CDR3 extends over 13 amino acids. The CDR3 DNA follows: TGCAGTGCTAGATCCGGAGCCCGGGGGGAGCAGTTCTTC. This sequence encodes CSARSGARGEQFF.

This clonotype was observed at least ten times. The chain couples TRBV5-1 to TRBJ2-1, with D perhaps TRBD1 (5 bases). Germline lookup yields CDR1 SGHRS and CDR2 YFSETQ. Deletions cut 0 bases from V and 7 bases from J, with 11 bases between. The CDR3 runs 14 residues. CDR3 sequence reads: CASSLGQFDNEQFF. The CDR3 nucleotides are TGCGCCAGCAGCTTGGGACAGTTTGATAATGAGCAGTTCTTC. Filled out from reference TRBV5-1 and TRBJ2-1, the complete variable domain reads KAGVTQTPRYLIKTRGQQVTLSCSPISGHRSVSWYQQTPGQGLQFLFEYFSETQRNKGNFPGRFSGRQFSNSRSEMNVSTLELGDSALYLCASSLGQFDNEQFFGPGTRLTVL.

This chain links TRBV3-1 with TRBJ1-2; 7 bases are a match to TRBD1. The V segment lost 3 bases and the J segment 5 bases; nucleotides outside the gene matches: 3. CDR1 and CDR2 (germline): LGHDT, YNNKEL (reference sequence). This CDR3 is 13 amino acids long. CDR3 loop: CASSQAQGYGYTF. The CDR3 DNA reads TGTGCCAGCAGCCAGGCACAGGGGTATGGCTACACCTTC.

The rearrangement uses TRBV4-3 and TRBJ1-1; D not certain. The ends were cut back, 4 bases at V and 0 bases at J, with 12 bases in the middle. The CDR3 is 15 amino acids. Germline-derived CDR1 and CDR2 are LGHNA and YSLEER. The CDR3 region has the DNA TGCGCCAGCAGCCCCAGACATTCCATGAACACTGAAGCTTTCTTT. As protein: CASSPRHSMNTEAFF.

This clonotype has ten or more counts. The V gene is TRBV11-2, the J gene TRBJ2-7; 9 positions agree with TRBD1. Germline lookup yields CDR1 SGHAT and CDR2 FQNNGV. CDR3 length: 12 residues. V lost 6 bases to trimming and J lost 6 bases; unmatched junction nucleotides: 3. In nucleotides, the CDR3 is TGTGCCAGCAGGACAGGGGGACGCGAGCAGTACTTC. It is translated as CASRTGGREQYF. Full variable domain (outside the CDR3, taken from reference TRBV11-2 and TRBJ2-7): EAGVAQSPRYKIIEKRQSVAFWCNPISGHATLYWYQQILGQGPKLLIQFQNNGVVDDSQLPKDRFSAERLKGVDSTLKIQPAKLEDSAVYLCASRTGGREQYFGPGTRLTVT.

The sample holds a few counts of this clonotype. A much larger clone lies a single base off, so this may be a read error. The CDR3 DNA reads as TGCAGTGCAGAACACCGCGGACGCCTTGAGACCCAGTACTTC. This translates into CSAEHRGRLETQYF. The chain couples TRBV20-1 to TRBJ2-5; no clear D. Trimming pared 6 bases from V and 5 bases from J, leaving 19 bases between. From germline, CDR1 is DFQATT and CDR2 SNEGSKA (reference sequence). The CDR3 loop spans 14 amino acids.

This clonotype was detected only a few times. The chain has TRBV6-2 or TRBV6-3 and TRBJ2-2, with D possibly TRBD2 on 5 matching bases. The CDR3 loop spans 16 amino acids. Trimming left V 2 bases short and J 7 bases short, with 17 bases between. The germline V gene has CDR1 MNHEY and CDR2 SVGEGT. The CDR3 region is CASSYVSGFLFGELFF. In DNA, the CDR3 is TGTGCCAGCAGTTACGTAAGCGGTTTCCTTTTCGGGGAGCTGTTTTTT.

The chain carries TRBV5-6 and TRBJ2-1; D remains unclear. V lost 6 bases and J lost 4, with 20 bases in between. The CDR3 extends over 16 amino acids. Germline CDR1 is SGHDT and CDR2 is YYEEEE. The CDR3 sequence is CASNQKRYSGYNEQFF. CDR3 coding DNA: TGTGCCAGCAACCAAAAAAGGTATTCGGGTTACAATGAGCAGTTCTTC.